Below are 6 T cell receptor beta chains sequenced from a single sample in a study of cytomegalovirus exposure and HLA in healthy donors. PCR involved 60 Vbeta and 13 Jbeta primers. Assay used: immunoSEQ multiplex PCR; TCRdb lists only in-frame clones, some missing. Here the sample spans fewer than 250,000 clones, 81% being singletons. The source material was PBMCs. The receptors derive from a man in his forties in good health and CMV-seropositive.

V and J are TRBV13 and TRBJ1-1, with a tentative D call TRBD1 (5 bases). The germline CDR1 and CDR2 sequences are PRHDT and FYEKMQ (reference sequence). Between the trimmed V and J ends, which lost 5 bases and 1 base, there was a span of 11 bases. This CDR3 has 14 amino acids. The CDR3 region has the DNA TGTGCCAGCAGCCCACAGACAGCGAACACTGAAGCTTTCTTT. Translation gives CASSPQTANTEAFF.

The chain's CDR3 is CASSVLSSGTYNEQFF. CDR3 nucleotide sequence: TGTGCCAGCAGCGTATTGTCGAGCGGGACTTACAATGAGCAGTTCTTC. The V call is TRBV9, the J call TRBJ2-1; 7 bases are shared with TRBD2. CDR1 is SGDLS, CDR2 YYNGEE, per germline. This CDR3 contains 16 residues. Germline trimming cut 1 base from V and 4 bases from J; bases unmatched to any gene: 8. Looking up the rest from reference TRBV9 and TRBJ2-1 gives the full variable domain: DSGVTQTPKHLITATGQRVTLRCSPRSGDLSVYWYQQSLDQGLQFLIQYYNGEERAKGNILERFSAQQFPDLHSELNLSSLELGDSALYFCASSVLSSGTYNEQFFGPGTRLTVL.

In this sample, this clone turned up once. The gene calls are TRBV9 and TRBJ1-2; tentative D call: TRBD1 (5 bases). Germline lookup yields CDR1 SGDLS and CDR2 YYNGEE. The V end was cut by 4 bases, the J end by 4 bases, with 23 bases between. The CDR3 is 17 amino acids. CDR3 DNA sequence: TGTGCCAGCAGCCCGGGGGTCGAGGCCCCTGACTCCTATGGCTACACCTTC. It translates to CASSPGVEAPDSYGYTF. The full variable domain, in which reference TRBV9 and TRBJ1-2 provide the parts outside the CDR3, is DSGVTQTPKHLITATGQRVTLRCSPRSGDLSVYWYQQSLDQGLQFLIQYYNGEERAKGNILERFSAQQFPDLHSELNLSSLELGDSALYFCASSPGVEAPDSYGYTFGSGTRLTVV.

This sequence joins TRBV18 and TRBJ1-5; a weak D match, TRBD1 (6 bases). Germline V CDR1 and CDR2: KGHSH, LQKENI. V was shortened by 3 bases and J by 1 base, with 7 bases between the two germline ends. The CDR3 totals 14 residues. In DNA form, the CDR3 reads TGTGCCAGCTCACCTGGGACAAGCAATCAGCCCCAGCATTTT. Encoded protein: CASSPGTSNQPQHF.

The chain has TRBV27 and TRBJ2-7; 7 nucleotides line up with TRBD1. V was pared by 6 bases and J by 4 bases, with 15 bases of the junction left unmatched. The CDR3 covers 16 residues. Germline V lookup: CDR1 MNHEY, CDR2 SMNVEV (reference sequence). The CDR3 nucleotides are TGTGCCAGCAGCGCTCTCGCCGGGACAGTTTCTTACGAGCAGTACTTC. The encoded protein is CASSALAGTVSYEQYF.

V and J are TRBV10-1 and TRBJ2-3, with 8 bases that match TRBD1. Germline CDR1 is WNHNN and CDR2 is SYGVQD (reference sequence). This CDR3 region has 16 residues. The V segment lost 7 bases and the J segment 4 bases; nucleotides outside the gene matches: 13. The CDR3 sequence: CASTYPPQGAADTQYF. The CDR3, as DNA: TGCGCCAGCACCTACCCCCCTCAGGGGGCTGCAGATACGCAGTATTTT.